Listed below are T cell receptor beta chains from one sample, sequenced in a study of blood T cell repertoires in COVID-19. Profiled with immunoSEQ multiplex PCR; TCRdb holds only in-frame clones, not every one. The profile covers under 300,000 clones, with about 85% appearing a single time and over 6% taken by the ten largest. Sequencing was performed on PBMCs or T cells enriched from blood (not recorded which). Receptors originate from a woman younger than 45 with acute COVID-19. Each CDR3 is given with its conserved first and last residue. The D gene is left open where the match is weak. Clone sizes are given selectively: once, few, many, or a class where the clone is expanded.

CDR3 length	D gene	V gene	J gene	clone size	CDR3 protein	CDR3 DNA
14	.	TRBV7-9	TRBJ1-1	.	CASSSLQDYTEAFF	TGTGCCAGCAGCTCACTACAGGATTACACTGAAGCTTTCTTT
15	.	TRBV7-6	TRBJ2-7	.	CASSLEVERSYEQYF	TGTGCCAGCAGCTTAGAAGTTGAGCGCTCCTACGAGCAGTACTTC
14	TRBD1	TRBV7-3	TRBJ1-1	.	CASSRGTGGTEAFF	TGTGCCAGCAGCCGGGGGACAGGAGGGACTGAAGCTTTCTTT
15	TRBD1	TRBV25-1	TRBJ2-1	.	CASSVGGTGNNEQFF	TGTGCCAGCAGTGTGGGCGGGACAGGGAACAATGAGCAGTTCTTC
15	TRBD2	TRBV5-1	TRBJ2-1	once	CASSLVLAGDGEQFF	TGCGCCAGCAGCTTGGTACTAGCGGGAGATGGTGAGCAGTTCTTC
11	.	TRBV11-2	TRBJ2-7	.	CASSSLYEQYF	TGTGCCAGCAGCTCTCTCTACGAGCAGTACTTC
15	.	TRBV15	TRBJ2-5	.	CATSREGLYQETQYF	TGTGCCACCAGCAGAGAGGGCCTGTACCAAGAGACCCAGTACTTC
19	TRBD2	TRBV3-1/TRBV3-2	TRBJ2-3	.	CASSQDPTVSSGRTDTQYF	TGTGCCAGCAGCCAAGATCCCACTGTATCTAGCGGGAGGACAGATACGCAGTATTTT
15	.	TRBV7-6	TRBJ2-1	.	CASSPEAGPLNEQFF	TGTGCCAGCAGCCCAGAGGCAGGGCCTCTCAATGAGCAGTTCTTC
15	TRBD2	TRBV18	TRBJ2-1	.	CASSQGAGADNEQFF	TGTGCCAGCTCCCAAGGAGCGGGAGCAGACAATGAGCAGTTCTTC
12	.	TRBV10-1	TRBJ2-7	.	CASRERSYEQYF	TGCGCCAGCAGGGAGCGCTCCTACGAGCAGTACTTC
11	.	TRBV6-2/TRBV6-3	TRBJ1-2	.	CASSPGGGYTF	TGTGCCAGCAGTCCGGGGGGAGGCTACACCTTC
15	.	TRBV28	TRBJ1-3	.	CASSPQGGTGNTIYF	TGTGCCAGCAGTCCTCAAGGGGGAACTGGAAACACCATATATTTT
13	TRBD1	TRBV2	TRBJ1-1	.	CASRATGDPEAFF	TGTGCCAGCAGAGCAACAGGGGATCCGGAAGCTTTCTTT
13	.	TRBV30	TRBJ1-5	once	CAWSGQGLSPQHF	TGTGCCTGGAGTGGCCAGGGTTTATCTCCCCAGCATTTT
15	TRBD2	TRBV11-2	TRBJ2-1	once	CASSLTSGSGHEQFF	TGTGCCAGCAGCTTGACTAGCGGGAGTGGTCATGAGCAGTTCTTC
14	TRBD1	TRBV11-2	TRBJ2-5	.	CASSWAGQALTQYF	TGTGCCAGCAGCTGGGCCGGACAGGCCTTAACCCAGTACTTC
14	.	TRBV7-8	TRBJ2-7	.	CASSLGGDLYEQYF	TGTGCCAGCAGCTTAGGGGGGGACCTCTACGAGCAGTACTTC
17	.	TRBV6-1	TRBJ1-6	.	CASSEALLGAPSSPLHF	TGTGCCAGCAGTGAAGCGCTTCTGGGGGCGCCCAGCTCACCCCTCCACTTT
12	.	TRBV2	TRBJ2-7	.	CASSWETEEQYF	TGTGCCAGCTCCTGGGAGACGGAAGAGCAGTACTTC
15	TRBD1	TRBV27	TRBJ2-5	.	CASSFSTGGGETQYF	TGTGCCAGCAGTTTTTCCACAGGGGGCGGGGAGACCCAGTACTTC
15	TRBD2	TRBV28	TRBJ2-7	.	CASTPPSGRASEQYF	TGTGCCAGCACCCCCCCTAGCGGGAGGGCCTCCGAGCAGTACTTC
19	TRBD1	TRBV4-1	TRBJ1-2	.	CASSQDQEGRGTRGYGYTF	TGCGCCAGCAGCCAAGATCAGGAAGGCAGGGGGACCCGGGGCTATGGCTACACCTTC
15	.	TRBV2	TRBJ1-4	.	CASRKGQTTNEKLFF	TGTGCCAGCAGGAAAGGACAGACAACTAATGAAAAACTGTTTTTT
13	.	TRBV7-9	TRBJ1-1	.	CASSLEGPKGAFF	TGTGCCAGCAGCTTAGAAGGGCCAAAGGGGGCTTTCTTT
13	.	TRBV2	TRBJ2-5	.	CASTPGNQETQYF	TGTGCCAGCACCCCCGGGAACCAAGAGACCCAGTACTTC
16	.	TRBV6-1	TRBJ1-5	.	CASSENTGTYNQPQHF	TGTGCCAGCAGTGAAAACACCGGGACATATAATCAGCCCCAGCATTTT
15	TRBD1	TRBV6-5	TRBJ2-5	once	CASSYPKGALETQYF	TGTGCCAGCAGTTACCCGAAGGGGGCCCTGGAGACCCAGTACTTC
12	.	TRBV13	TRBJ1-2	.	CASSLGVYGYTF	TGTGCCAGCAGCTTAGGCGTCTATGGCTACACCTTC
13	TRBD1	TRBV19	TRBJ1-2	.	CASSVQGEVGYTF	TGTGCCAGTAGTGTACAGGGGGAGGTTGGCTACACCTTC
13	.	TRBV28	TRBJ2-7	.	CASSSDSPYEQYF	TGTGCCAGCAGTTCGGACAGCCCCTACGAGCAGTACTTC
13	TRBD1	TRBV6-5	TRBJ1-3	.	CATTGYSGNTIYF	TGTGCGACGACAGGGTACTCTGGAAACACCATATATTTT
15	.	TRBV19	TRBJ1-2	few	CASSIVPPLNYGYTF	TGTGCCAGTAGTATAGTCCCACCACTTAACTATGGCTACACCTTC
15	.	TRBV14	TRBJ1-4	few	CASSPPGRGGEKLFF	TGTGCCAGCAGCCCCCCGGGGAGGGGAGGAGAAAAACTGTTTTTT
15	TRBD2	TRBV29-1	TRBJ2-1	once	CSAATGTSGYNEQFF	TGCAGCGCCGCCACCGGGACTAGCGGATACAATGAGCAGTTCTTC
15	TRBD1	TRBV11-2	TRBJ2-3	.	CASSPDRGRIDTQYF	TGTGCCAGCAGCCCGGACAGGGGGCGGATAGATACGCAGTATTTT
14	.	TRBV29-1	TRBJ2-7	.	CSVEDPNRVAEQYF	TGCAGCGTTGAAGATCCGAACCGTGTAGCCGAGCAGTACTTC
15	TRBD1	TRBV24-1	TRBJ2-7	.	CATSDPRQGRDEQYF	TGTGCCACCAGTGATCCCAGACAGGGGAGAGACGAGCAGTACTTC
14	.	TRBV9	TRBJ1-1	once	CASSLSHKNTEAFF	TGTGCCAGCAGCTTATCACACAAGAACACTGAAGCTTTCTTT
17	TRBD1	TRBV4-3	TRBJ1-4	.	CASSQAGTGTKNEKLFF	TGCGCCAGCAGCCAGGCCGGGACAGGTACCAAGAATGAAAAACTGTTTTTT
15	TRBD1	TRBV2	TRBJ1-5	.	CASSEGQGAFQPQHF	TGTGCCAGCAGTGAAGGCCAGGGGGCTTTTCAGCCCCAGCATTTT
15	.	TRBV5-1	TRBJ1-1	few	CASSLAYEGGTEAFF	TGCGCCAGCAGCTTGGCTTATGAGGGAGGCACTGAAGCTTTCTTT
16	.	TRBV6-5	TRBJ1-3	.	CASSYSLPVYGNTIYF	TGTGCCAGCAGTTACTCGTTGCCGGTCTACGGAAACACCATATATTTT
14	TRBD1	TRBV7-2	TRBJ2-7	once	CASGQGGSMNEQYF	TGTGCCAGTGGACAGGGGGGATCTATGAACGAGCAGTACTTC
16	TRBD2	TRBV19	TRBJ2-1	once	CASSIVGLADKNEQFF	TGTGCCAGTAGTATAGTCGGACTAGCGGACAAAAATGAGCAGTTCTTC
13	.	TRBV5-1	TRBJ2-3	.	CASSFRSRDTQYF	TGCGCCAGCAGCTTTCGATCTAGGGATACGCAGTATTTT
16	TRBD2	TRBV10-3	TRBJ2-2	.	CAITPGLAGYTGELFF	TGTGCCATCACCCCGGGACTAGCGGGATACACCGGGGAGCTGTTTTTT
16	TRBD1	TRBV7-2	TRBJ1-4	.	CASSPATGVINEKLFF	TGTGCCAGCAGCCCAGCGACAGGGGTTATAAATGAAAAACTGTTTTTT
15	TRBD2	TRBV19	TRBJ2-3	.	CASSVAGGEGDTQYF	TGTGCCAGTAGTGTGGCGGGGGGCGAGGGGGATACGCAGTATTTT
14	.	TRBV4-2	TRBJ2-3	.	CASSLWTGTDTQYF	TGTGCCAGCAGCCTCTGGACTGGCACAGATACGCAGTATTTT
13	.	TRBV9	TRBJ1-1	.	CASSAGRGTEAFF	TGTGCCAGCAGCGCGGGGAGGGGCACTGAAGCTTTCTTT
16	TRBD2	TRBV3-1/TRBV3-2	TRBJ2-7	.	CASSYGTSGSYVEQYF	TGTGCCAGCAGCTACGGGACTAGTGGATCCTACGTCGAGCAGTACTTC
12	.	TRBV7-9	TRBJ2-7	.	CASSPRAYEQYF	TGTGCCAGCAGCCCCCGAGCTTACGAGCAGTACTTC
14	TRBD1	TRBV14	TRBJ1-2	.	CASSPRTGGYGYTF	TGTGCCAGCAGCCCTCGGACAGGAGGGTATGGCTACACCTTC
13	.	TRBV10-3	TRBJ2-1	.	CAISDLVAGEQFF	TGTGCCATCAGTGATCTAGTCGCGGGTGAGCAGTTCTTC
14	.	TRBV28	TRBJ2-7	.	CASAEWRGAYEQYF	TGTGCCAGCGCCGAATGGCGGGGAGCCTACGAGCAGTACTTC
15	TRBD1	TRBV5-1	TRBJ2-3	.	CASSIGQGNTDTQYF	TGCGCCAGCAGCATCGGACAGGGAAACACAGATACGCAGTATTTT